This TCR beta chain was recorded in a study of human thymus T cells. Corrective heart surgery yielded the resections from which the thymus tissue came. Donors were healthy Finnish babies undergoing corrective operations for congenital heart defects. A single count supports this clone. What it recognizes is unknown. Study-wide points: In unrelated individuals, thymic repertoires overlapped highly, according to related research. An apparent bias in V and J gene usage was seen in thymic and blood repertoires.

The assay was immunoSEQ multiplex PCR, and TCRdb's table has in-frame clones only and misses some. The data show roughly 120,000 clones, around 94% seen once. V was trimmed by 8 bases and J by 0 bases, leaving 8 bases between them. CDR3 size: 12 residues. Looked up from germline, CDR1 is MNHNS and CDR2 is SASEGT. The rearrangement uses TRBV6-1 and TRBJ2-7; D is unresolved. The sequenced material came from thymus tissue. This receptor was identified in a boy under two years old with a congenital heart defect but otherwise immunologically healthy. The chain's CDR3 is CASAGVSYEQYF. The DNA for the CDR3 is TGTGCCAGCGCAGGCGTCTCCTACGAGCAGTACTTC.